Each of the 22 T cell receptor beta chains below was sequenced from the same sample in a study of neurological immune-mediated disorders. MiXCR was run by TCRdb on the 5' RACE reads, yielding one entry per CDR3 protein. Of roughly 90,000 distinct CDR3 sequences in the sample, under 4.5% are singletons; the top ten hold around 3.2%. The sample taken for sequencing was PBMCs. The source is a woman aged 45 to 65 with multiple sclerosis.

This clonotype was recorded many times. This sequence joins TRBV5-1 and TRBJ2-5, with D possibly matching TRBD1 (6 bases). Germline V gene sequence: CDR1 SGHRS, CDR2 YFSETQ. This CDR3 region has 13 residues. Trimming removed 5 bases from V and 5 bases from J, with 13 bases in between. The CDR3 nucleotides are TGCGCCAGCAGGCCAAGGGACACCGAGACCCAGTACTTC. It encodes CASRPRDTETQYF.

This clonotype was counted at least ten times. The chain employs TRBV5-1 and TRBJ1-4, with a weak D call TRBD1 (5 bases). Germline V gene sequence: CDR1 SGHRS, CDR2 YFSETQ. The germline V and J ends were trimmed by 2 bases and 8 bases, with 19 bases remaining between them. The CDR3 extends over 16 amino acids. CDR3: CASSLMPPWDGEKLFF. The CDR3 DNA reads TGCGCCAGCAGCTTAATGCCCCCATGGGACGGGGAAAAACTGTTTTTT.

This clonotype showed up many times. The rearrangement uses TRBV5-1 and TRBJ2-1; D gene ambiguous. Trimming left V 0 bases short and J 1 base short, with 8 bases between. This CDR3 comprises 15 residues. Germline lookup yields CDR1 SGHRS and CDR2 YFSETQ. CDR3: CASSLGILSYNEQFF. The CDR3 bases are TGCGCCAGCAGCTTGGGGATCTTATCCTACAATGAGCAGTTCTTC.

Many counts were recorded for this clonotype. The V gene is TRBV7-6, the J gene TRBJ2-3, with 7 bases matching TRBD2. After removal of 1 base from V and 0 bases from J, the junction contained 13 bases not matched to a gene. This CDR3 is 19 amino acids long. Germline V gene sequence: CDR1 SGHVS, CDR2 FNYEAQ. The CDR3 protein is CASSLDPFLAEVSTDTQYF. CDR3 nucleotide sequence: TGTGCCAGCAGCTTAGACCCCTTCCTAGCGGAGGTTAGCACAGATACGCAGTATTTT.

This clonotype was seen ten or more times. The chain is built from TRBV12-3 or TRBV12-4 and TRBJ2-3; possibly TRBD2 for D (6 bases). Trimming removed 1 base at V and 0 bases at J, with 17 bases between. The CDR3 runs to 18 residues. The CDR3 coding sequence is TGTGCCAGCAGTTTAGGGGCCATATATGCGGGAAGCACAGATACGCAGTATTTT. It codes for CASSLGAIYAGSTDTQYF.

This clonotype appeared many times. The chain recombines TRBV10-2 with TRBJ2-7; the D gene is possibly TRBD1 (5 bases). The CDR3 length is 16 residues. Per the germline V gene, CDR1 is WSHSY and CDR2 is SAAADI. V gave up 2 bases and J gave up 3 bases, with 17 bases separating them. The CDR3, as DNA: TGCGCCAGCAGTGAGGGACCTCAGGGTTTACGCTACGAGCAGTACTTC. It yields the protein CASSEGPQGLRYEQYF.

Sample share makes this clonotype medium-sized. The CDR3 nucleotides are TGCAGTGCACGGACTAGCGGGGGCCGATACGAGCAGTACTTC. It codes for CSARTSGGRYEQYF. This chain uses TRBV20-1 with TRBJ2-7; TRBD2 matches at 13 bases. The CDR3 totals 14 residues. V trimming: 6 bases; J trimming: 4 bases; junction bases outside the gene matches: 6. Per the germline V gene, CDR1 is DFQATT and CDR2 is SNEGSKA (reference sequence).

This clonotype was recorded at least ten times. CDR3 protein: CASSLVGGLAGDLYQETQYF. CDR3 bases: TGTGCCAGCAGCTTAGTAGGCGGTCTAGCGGGGGACTTGTACCAAGAGACCCAGTACTTC. The V call is TRBV7-2, the J call TRBJ2-5, with 10 positions matching TRBD2. V trimming: 1 base; J trimming: 0 bases; junction bases outside the gene matches: 14. CDR3 length: 20 amino acids. Looked up from germline, CDR1 is SGHTA and CDR2 is FQGNSA.

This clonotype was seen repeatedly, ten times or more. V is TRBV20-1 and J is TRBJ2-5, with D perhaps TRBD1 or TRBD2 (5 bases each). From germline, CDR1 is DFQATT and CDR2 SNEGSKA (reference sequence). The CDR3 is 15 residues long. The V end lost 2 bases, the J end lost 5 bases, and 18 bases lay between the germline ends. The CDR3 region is CSARSPDRGQETQYF. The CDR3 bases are TGCAGTGCTAGATCCCCTGACCGGGGCCAGGAGACCCAGTACTTC.

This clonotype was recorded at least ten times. Here the CDR3 reads CASSQTGVHEQYF. The CDR3 DNA reads TGTGCCAGCAGCCAGACAGGTGTACACGAGCAGTACTTC. This rearrangement joins TRBV2 to TRBJ2-7; maybe TRBD1 (6 bases). V lost 6 bases and J lost 5, with 14 bases in between. CDR1 and CDR2 (germline): SNHLY, FYNNEI. The CDR3 is 13 residues long.

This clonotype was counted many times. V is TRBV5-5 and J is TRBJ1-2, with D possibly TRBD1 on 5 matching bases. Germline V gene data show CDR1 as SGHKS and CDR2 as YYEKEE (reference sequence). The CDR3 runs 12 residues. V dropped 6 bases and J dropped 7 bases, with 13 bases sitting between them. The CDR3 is CASTPERGGYTF. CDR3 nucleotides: TGTGCCAGCACCCCGGAGAGGGGTGGCTACACCTTC.

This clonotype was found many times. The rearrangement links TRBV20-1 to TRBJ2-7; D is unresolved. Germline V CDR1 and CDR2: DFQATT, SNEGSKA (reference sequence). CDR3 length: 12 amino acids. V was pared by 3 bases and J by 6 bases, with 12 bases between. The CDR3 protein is CSASLFQVEQYF. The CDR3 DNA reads TGCAGTGCTAGCCTTTTTCAGGTCGAGCAGTACTTC.

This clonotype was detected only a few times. Here the CDR3 DNA reads TGTGCCAGCTCACCGATAGCATACACTGAAGCTTTCTTT. Translation gives CASSPIAYTEAFF. J is TRBJ1-1 and V is TRBV18; D not certain. The V gene's germline CDR1 is KGHSH and CDR2 LQKENI. V shed 3 bases and J shed 3 bases, with 8 bases lying between them. This CDR3 has 13 residues.

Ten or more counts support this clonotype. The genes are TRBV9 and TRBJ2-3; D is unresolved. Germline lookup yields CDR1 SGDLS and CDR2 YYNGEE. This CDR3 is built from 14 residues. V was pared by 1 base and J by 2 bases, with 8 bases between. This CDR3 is CASSVLTNTDTQYF. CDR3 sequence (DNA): TGTGCCAGCAGCGTACTAACTAACACAGATACGCAGTATTTT. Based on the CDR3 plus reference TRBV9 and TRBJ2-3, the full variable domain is DSGVTQTPKHLITATGQRVTLRCSPRSGDLSVYWYQQSLDQGLQFLIQYYNGEERAKGNILERFSAQQFPDLHSELNLSSLELGDSALYFCASSVLTNTDTQYFGPGTRLTVL.

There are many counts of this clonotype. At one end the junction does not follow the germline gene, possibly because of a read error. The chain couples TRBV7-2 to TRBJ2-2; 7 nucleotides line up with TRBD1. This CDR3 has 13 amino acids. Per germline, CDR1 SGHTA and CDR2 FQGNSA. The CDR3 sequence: CASSADRVKGEVF. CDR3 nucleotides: TGTGCCAGCAGCGCCGACAGGGTAAAGGGCGAAGTTTTT.

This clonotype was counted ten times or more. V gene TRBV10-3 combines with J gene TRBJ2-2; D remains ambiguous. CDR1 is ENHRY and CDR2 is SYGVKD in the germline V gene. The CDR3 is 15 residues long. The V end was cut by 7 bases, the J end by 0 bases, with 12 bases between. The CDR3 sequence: CAINRQDANTGELFF. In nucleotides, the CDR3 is TGTGCCATCAACAGACAAGACGCGAACACCGGGGAGCTGTTTTTT.

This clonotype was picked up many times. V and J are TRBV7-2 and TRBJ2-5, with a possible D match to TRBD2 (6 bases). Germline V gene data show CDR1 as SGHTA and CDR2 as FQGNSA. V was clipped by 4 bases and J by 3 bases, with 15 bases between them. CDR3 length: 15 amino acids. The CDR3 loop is CASSSRRGLEETQYF. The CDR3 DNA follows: TGTGCCAGCAGCTCAAGGCGGGGTTTGGAAGAGACCCAGTACTTC.

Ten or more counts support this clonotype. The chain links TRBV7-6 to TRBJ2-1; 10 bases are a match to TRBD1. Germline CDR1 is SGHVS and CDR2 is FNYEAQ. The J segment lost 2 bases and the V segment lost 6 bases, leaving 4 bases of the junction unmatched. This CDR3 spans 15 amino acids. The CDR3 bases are TGTGCCAGCAGAGTGGGACAGGGGACCTACAATGAGCAGTTCTTC. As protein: CASRVGQGTYNEQFF.

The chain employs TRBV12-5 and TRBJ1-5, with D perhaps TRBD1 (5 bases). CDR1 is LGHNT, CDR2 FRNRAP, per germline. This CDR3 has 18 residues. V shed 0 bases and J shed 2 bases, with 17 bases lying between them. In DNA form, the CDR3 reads TGTGCTAGTGGTTTGGTACTGTCGGGGCAGGGAGGCAATCAGCCCCAGCATTTT. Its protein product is CASGLVLSGQGGNQPQHF. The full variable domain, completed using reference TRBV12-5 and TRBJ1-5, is DARVTQTPRHKVTEMGQEVTMRCQPILGHNTVFWYRQTMMQGLELLAYFRNRAPLDDSGMPKDRFSAEMPDATLATLKIQPSEPRDSAVYFCASGLVLSGQGGNQPQHFGDGTRLSIL.

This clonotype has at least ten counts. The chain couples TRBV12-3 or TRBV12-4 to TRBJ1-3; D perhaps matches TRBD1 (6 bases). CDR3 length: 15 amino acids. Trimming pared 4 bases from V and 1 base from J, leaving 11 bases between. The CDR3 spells CASSSRTDSGNTIYF. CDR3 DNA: TGTGCCAGCAGTTCCCGGACAGATTCTGGAAACACCATATATTTT.

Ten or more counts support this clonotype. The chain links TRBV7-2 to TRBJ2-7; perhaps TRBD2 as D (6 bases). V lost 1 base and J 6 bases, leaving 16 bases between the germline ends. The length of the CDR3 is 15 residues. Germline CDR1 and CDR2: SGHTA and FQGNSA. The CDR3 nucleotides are TGTGCCAGCAGCTTAGTTGCGGGGCTTTGGGGCGAGCAGTACTTC. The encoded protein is CASSLVAGLWGEQYF.

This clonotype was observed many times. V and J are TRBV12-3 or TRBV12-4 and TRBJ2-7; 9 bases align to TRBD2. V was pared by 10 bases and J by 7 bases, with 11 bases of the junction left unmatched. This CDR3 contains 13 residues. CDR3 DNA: TGTGCCACCACAAGCGGGGGGCCGTGGGAGCAGTACTTC. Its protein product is CATTSGGPWEQYF.